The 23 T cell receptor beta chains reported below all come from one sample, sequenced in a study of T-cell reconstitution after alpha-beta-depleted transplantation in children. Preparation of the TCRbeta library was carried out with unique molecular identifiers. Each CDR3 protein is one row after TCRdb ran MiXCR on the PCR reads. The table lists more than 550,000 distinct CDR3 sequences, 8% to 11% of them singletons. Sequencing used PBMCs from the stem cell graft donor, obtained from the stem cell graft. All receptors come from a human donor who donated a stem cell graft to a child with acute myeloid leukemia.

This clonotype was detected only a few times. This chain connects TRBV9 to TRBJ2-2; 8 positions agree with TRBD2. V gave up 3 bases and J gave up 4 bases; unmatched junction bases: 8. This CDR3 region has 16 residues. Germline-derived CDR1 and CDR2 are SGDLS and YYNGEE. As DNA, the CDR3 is TGTGCCAGCAGCGGAGGGACTAGTCTCTTCACCGGGGAGCTGTTTTTT. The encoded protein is CASSGGTSLFTGELFF. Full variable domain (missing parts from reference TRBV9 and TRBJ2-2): DSGVTQTPKHLITATGQRVTLRCSPRSGDLSVYWYQQSLDQGLQFLIQYYNGEERAKGNILERFSAQQFPDLHSELNLSSLELGDSALYFCASSGGTSLFTGELFFGEGSRLTVL.

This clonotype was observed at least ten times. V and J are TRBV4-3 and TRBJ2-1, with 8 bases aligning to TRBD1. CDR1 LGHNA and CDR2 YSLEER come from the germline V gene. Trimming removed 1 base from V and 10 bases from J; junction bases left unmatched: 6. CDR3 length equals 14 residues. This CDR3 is CASSQGTGFIEQFF. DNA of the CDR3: TGCGCCAGCAGCCAAGGGACAGGGTTCATCGAGCAGTTCTTC.

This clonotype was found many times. The CDR3 DNA reads TGCAGTGCTAACCCCGACTACTACAATGAGCAGTTCTTC. It is translated as CSANPDYYNEQFF. V and J are TRBV20-1 and TRBJ2-1, with D possibly TRBD2 on 5 matching bases. The CDR3 consists of 13 residues. Germline-derived CDR1 and CDR2 are DFQATT and SNEGSKA (reference sequence). With 4 bases removed from V and 3 bases from J, the gap between germline ends came to 10 bases.

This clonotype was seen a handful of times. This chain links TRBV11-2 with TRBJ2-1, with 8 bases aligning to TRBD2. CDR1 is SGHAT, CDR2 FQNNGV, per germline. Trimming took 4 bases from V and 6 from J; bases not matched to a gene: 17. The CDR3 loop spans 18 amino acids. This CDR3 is CASSSYTTRTSGGNEQFF. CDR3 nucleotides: TGTGCCAGCAGCTCATACACGACCCGTACTAGCGGCGGCAATGAGCAGTTCTTC.

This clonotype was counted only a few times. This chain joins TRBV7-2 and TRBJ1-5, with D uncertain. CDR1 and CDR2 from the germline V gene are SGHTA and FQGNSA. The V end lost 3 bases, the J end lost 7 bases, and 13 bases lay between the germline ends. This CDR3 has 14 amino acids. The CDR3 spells CASSFVRVGQPQHF. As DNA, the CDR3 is TGTGCCAGCAGCTTTGTCCGGGTAGGCCAGCCCCAGCATTTT.

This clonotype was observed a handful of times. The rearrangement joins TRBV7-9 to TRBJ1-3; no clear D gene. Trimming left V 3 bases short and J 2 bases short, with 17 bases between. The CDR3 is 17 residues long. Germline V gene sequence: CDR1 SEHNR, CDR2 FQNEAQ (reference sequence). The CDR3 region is CASSFSIRPIAGNTIYF. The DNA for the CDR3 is TGTGCCAGCAGCTTTTCGATCAGGCCGATTGCTGGAAACACCATATATTTT. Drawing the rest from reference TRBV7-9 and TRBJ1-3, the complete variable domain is DTGVSQNPRHKITKRGQNVTFRCDPISEHNRLYWYRQTLGQGPEFLTYFQNEAQLEKSRLLSDRFSAERPKGSFSTLEIQRTEQGDSAMYLCASSFSIRPIAGNTIYFGEGSWLTVV.

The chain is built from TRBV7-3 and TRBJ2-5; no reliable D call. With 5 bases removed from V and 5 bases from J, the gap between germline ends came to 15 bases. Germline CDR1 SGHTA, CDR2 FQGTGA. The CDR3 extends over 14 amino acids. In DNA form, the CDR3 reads TGTGCCAGCAGCACGGGCACACTGGGGGAGACCCAGTACTTC. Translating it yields CASSTGTLGETQYF. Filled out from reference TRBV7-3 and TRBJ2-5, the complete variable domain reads GAGVSQTPSNKVTEKGKYVELRCDPISGHTALYWYRQSLGQGPEFLIYFQGTGAADDSGLPNDRFFAVRPEGSVSTLKIQRTERGDSAVYLCASSTGTLGETQYFGPGTRLLVL.

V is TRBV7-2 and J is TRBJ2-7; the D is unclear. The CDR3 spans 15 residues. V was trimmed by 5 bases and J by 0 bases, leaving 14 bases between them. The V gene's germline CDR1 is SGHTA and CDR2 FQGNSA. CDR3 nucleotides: TGTGCCAGCAGCCCCGTTCAGCGTTTCTCCTACGAGCAGTACTTC. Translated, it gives CASSPVQRFSYEQYF.

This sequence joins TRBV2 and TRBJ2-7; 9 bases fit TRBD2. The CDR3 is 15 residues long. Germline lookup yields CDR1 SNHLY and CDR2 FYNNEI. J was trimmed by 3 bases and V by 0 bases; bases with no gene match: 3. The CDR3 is CASSEAASGIYEQYF. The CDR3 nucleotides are TGTGCCAGCAGTGAAGCGGCTAGCGGGATCTACGAGCAGTACTTC.

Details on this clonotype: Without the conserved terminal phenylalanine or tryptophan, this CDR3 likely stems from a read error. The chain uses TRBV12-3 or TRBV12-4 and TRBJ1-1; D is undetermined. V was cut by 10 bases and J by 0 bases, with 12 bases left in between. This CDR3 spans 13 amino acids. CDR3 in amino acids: CATVDFMNTEAFY. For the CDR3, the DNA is TGTGCCACCGTGGACTTTATGAACACTGAAGCTTTCTAT.

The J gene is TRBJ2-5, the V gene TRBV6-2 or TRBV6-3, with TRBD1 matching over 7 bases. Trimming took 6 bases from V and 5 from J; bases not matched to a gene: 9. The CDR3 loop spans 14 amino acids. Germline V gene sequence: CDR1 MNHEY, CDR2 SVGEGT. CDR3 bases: TGTGCCAGCAGCCAGGACAGGTGGGAGGAGACCCAGTACTTC. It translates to CASSQDRWEETQYF.

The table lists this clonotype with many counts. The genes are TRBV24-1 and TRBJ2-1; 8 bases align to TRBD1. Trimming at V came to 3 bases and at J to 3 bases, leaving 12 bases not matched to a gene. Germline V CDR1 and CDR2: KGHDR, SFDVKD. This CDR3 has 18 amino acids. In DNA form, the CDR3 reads TGTGCCACCAGTGATGTTAGAGGATTGGACAGGGACTACAATGAGCAGTTCTTC. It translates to CATSDVRGLDRDYNEQFF.

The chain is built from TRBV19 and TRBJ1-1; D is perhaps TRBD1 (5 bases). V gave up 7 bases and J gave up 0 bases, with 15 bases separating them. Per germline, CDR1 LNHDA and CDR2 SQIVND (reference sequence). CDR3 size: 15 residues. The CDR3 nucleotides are TGTGCCAGTATCCCTGGGACGGCCCTGAACACTGAAGCTTTCTTT. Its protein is CASIPGTALNTEAFF.

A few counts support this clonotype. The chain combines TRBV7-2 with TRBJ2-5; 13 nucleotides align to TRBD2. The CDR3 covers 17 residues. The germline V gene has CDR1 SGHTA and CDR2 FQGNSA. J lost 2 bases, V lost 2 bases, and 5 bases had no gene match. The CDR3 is CASSLRLAGGGQETQYF. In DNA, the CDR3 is TGTGCCAGCAGCTTACGACTAGCGGGAGGAGGACAAGAGACCCAGTACTTC.

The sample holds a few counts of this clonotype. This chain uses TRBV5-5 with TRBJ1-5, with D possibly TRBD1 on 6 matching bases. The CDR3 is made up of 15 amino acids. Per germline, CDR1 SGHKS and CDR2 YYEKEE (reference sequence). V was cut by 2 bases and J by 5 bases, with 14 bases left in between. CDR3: CASSLTNREDQPQHF. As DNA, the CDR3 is TGTGCCAGCAGCTTAACTAACAGGGAGGATCAGCCCCAGCATTTT.

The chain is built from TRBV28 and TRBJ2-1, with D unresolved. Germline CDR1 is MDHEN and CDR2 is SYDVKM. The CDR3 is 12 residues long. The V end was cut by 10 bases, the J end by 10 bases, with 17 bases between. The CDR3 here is CAMSPRSGEQFF. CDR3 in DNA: TGTGCCATGAGCCCCAGGTCCGGCGAGCAGTTCTTC.

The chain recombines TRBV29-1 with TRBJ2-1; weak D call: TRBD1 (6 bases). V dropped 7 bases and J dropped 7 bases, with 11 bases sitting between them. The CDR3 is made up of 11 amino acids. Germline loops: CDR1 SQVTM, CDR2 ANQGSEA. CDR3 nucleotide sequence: TGCAGCGGGGACAAGGGGAATGAGCAGTTCTTC. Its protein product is CSGDKGNEQFF.

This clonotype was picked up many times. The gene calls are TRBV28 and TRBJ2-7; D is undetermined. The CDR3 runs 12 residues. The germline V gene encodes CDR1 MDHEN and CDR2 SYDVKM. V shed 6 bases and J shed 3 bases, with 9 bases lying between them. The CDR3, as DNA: TGTGCCAGCAGGTTAAACTTCTACGAGCAGTACTTC. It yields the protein CASRLNFYEQYF.

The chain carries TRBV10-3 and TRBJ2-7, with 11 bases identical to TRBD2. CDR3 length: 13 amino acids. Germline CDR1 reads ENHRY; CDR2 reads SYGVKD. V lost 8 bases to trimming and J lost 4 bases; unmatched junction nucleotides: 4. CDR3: CAIGTSGSYEQYF. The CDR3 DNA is TGTGCCATCGGAACTAGCGGGAGTTACGAGCAGTACTTC.

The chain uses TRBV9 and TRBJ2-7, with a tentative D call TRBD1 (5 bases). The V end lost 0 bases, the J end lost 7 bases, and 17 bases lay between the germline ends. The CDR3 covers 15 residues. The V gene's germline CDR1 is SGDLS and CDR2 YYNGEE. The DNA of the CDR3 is TGTGCCAGCAGCGTAGGTGGACACGGTGTGTGGGAGCAGTACTTC. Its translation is CASSVGGHGVWEQYF.

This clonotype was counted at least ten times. The CDR3 loop reads CASSLGGGDQPQHF. The CDR3 coding sequence is TGCGCCAGCAGCTTGGGAGGGGGCGATCAGCCCCAGCATTTT. The chain has TRBV5-1 and TRBJ1-5; TRBD1 aligns across 7 bases. There are 14 residues in the CDR3. V shed 0 bases, J shed 5 bases, and the junction held 2 bases outside the gene matches. The germline CDR1 and CDR2 sequences are SGHRS and YFSETQ.

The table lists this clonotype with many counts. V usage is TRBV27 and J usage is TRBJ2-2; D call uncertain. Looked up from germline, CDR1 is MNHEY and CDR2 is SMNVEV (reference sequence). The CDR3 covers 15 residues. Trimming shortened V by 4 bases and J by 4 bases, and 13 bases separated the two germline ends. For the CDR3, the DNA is TGTGCCAGCAGTTCGCAGGTCTTCCTCACCGGGGAGCTGTTTTTT. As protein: CASSSQVFLTGELFF.

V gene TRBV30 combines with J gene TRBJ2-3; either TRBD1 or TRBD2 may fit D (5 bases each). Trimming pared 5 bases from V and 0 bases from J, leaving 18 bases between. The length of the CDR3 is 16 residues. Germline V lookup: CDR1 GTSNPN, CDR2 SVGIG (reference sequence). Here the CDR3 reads CAWSPGLRTSTDTQYF. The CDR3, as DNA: TGTGCCTGGTCCCCGGGGCTTAGAACTAGCACAGATACGCAGTATTTT.